The 31 T cell receptor beta chains given below trace back to one sample, sequenced in a study of blood T cell repertoires in COVID-19. The table came from immunoSEQ multiplex PCR; TCRdb's copy has only in-frame clones and leaves some out. The table records roughly 14,000 clones, approximately 87% of them present only once. The sample consisted of peripheral blood. The receptors originated from a human donor in a cohort sampled during active COVID-19.

The chain combines TRBV7-8 with TRBJ1-1, with D unresolved. The CDR3 sequence is 12 residues long. Germline V gene data show CDR1 as SGHVS and CDR2 as FQNEAQ. V was trimmed by 4 bases and J by 6 bases, leaving 9 bases between them. CDR3 sequence reads: CASSSPGAEAFF. CDR3 in DNA: TGTGCCAGCAGCTCCCCCGGGGCTGAAGCTTTCTTT.

The sample holds a few counts of this clone. This chain uses TRBV7-9 with TRBJ2-7; TRBD1 matches at 10 bases. Per the germline V gene, CDR1 is SEHNR and CDR2 is FQNEAQ (reference sequence). This CDR3 contains 14 residues. The J segment lost 4 bases and the V segment lost 4 bases, leaving 4 bases of the junction unmatched. The CDR3 reads CASSSTGGEYEQYF. In DNA, the CDR3 is TGTGCCAGCAGCTCGACAGGGGGCGAGTACGAGCAGTACTTC. The full variable domain, in which reference TRBV7-9 and TRBJ2-7 provide the parts outside the CDR3, is DTGVSQNPRHKITKRGQNVTFRCDPISEHNRLYWYRQTLGQGPEFLTYFQNEAQLEKSRLLSDRFSAERPKGSFSTLEIQRTEQGDSAMYLCASSSTGGEYEQYFGPGTRLTVT.

The rearrangement uses TRBV6-5 and TRBJ1-5; 10 bases align to TRBD1. The CDR3 contains 15 residues. V lost 6 bases and J lost 7; bases outside the gene matches: 9. Per the germline V gene, CDR1 is MNHEY and CDR2 is SVGAGI. The chain's CDR3 is CASSKGQGVGQPQHF. The CDR3 DNA follows: TGTGCCAGCAGCAAAGGACAGGGGGTAGGGCAGCCCCAGCATTTT.

This chain connects TRBV7-4 to TRBJ1-2; TRBD1 is a possible D gene (5 bases). The germline CDR1 and CDR2 sequences are SGHVT and SQSDAQ. This CDR3 region has 15 residues. Trimming removed 4 bases at V and 3 bases at J, with 15 bases between. CDR3 in amino acids: CASSSRGAPHYGYTF. CDR3 bases: TGTGCCAGCAGCTCCCGCGGGGCCCCCCACTATGGCTACACCTTC.

This sequence joins TRBV4-1 and TRBJ1-2; TRBD1 is a possible D gene (6 bases). Trimming removed 4 bases at V and 5 bases at J, with 11 bases between. Germline loops: CDR1 MGHRA, CDR2 YSYEKL. The CDR3 consists of 13 residues. DNA for the CDR3: TGCGCCAGCAGCCGAAGAACAGGGTATGGCTACACCTTC. Its translation: CASSRRTGYGYTF.

The chain combines TRBV6-2 or TRBV6-3 with TRBJ2-3; weak D call: TRBD2 (5 bases). Germline assignment: CDR1 MNHEY and CDR2 SVGEGT. CDR3 length: 13 amino acids. V lost 5 bases and J lost 2, with 8 bases in between. The CDR3 nucleotides read TGTGCCAGCAGTGCGGACTTCACAGATACGCAGTATTTT. This translates into CASSADFTDTQYF.

The J gene is TRBJ2-7, the V gene TRBV13; D may be TRBD2 (6 bases). Germline CDR1 reads PRHDT; CDR2 reads FYEKMQ (reference sequence). The CDR3 loop spans 17 amino acids. The germline V and J ends were trimmed by 5 bases and 0 bases, with 20 bases remaining between them. Written as DNA, the CDR3 is TGTGCCAGCAGCCATTCACCGGGAGAAGGAAGCTCCTACGAGCAGTACTTC. This gives the protein CASSHSPGEGSSYEQYF.

The chain links TRBV20-1 to TRBJ1-5, with 9 bases aligning to TRBD1. CDR1 is DFQATT and CDR2 is SNEGSKA in the germline V gene (reference sequence). The ends lost 3 bases at V and 0 bases at J; junction bases unmatched: 15. There are 19 residues in the CDR3. CDR3 nucleotide sequence: TGCAGTGCTAGTCCCGGGACAGGGCAGAGCCCCCTTAGCAATCAGCCCCAGCATTTT. This codes for CSASPGTGQSPLSNQPQHF.

The genes are TRBV9 and TRBJ2-6; weak D call: TRBD1 (6 bases). The V end was cut by 4 bases, the J end by 0 bases, with 8 bases between. The CDR3 runs 15 residues. Germline V gene sequence: CDR1 SGDLS, CDR2 YYNGEE. Here the CDR3 reads CASSWTASGANVLTF. As DNA, the CDR3 is TGTGCCAGCAGCTGGACAGCCTCTGGGGCCAACGTCCTGACTTTC.

The chain links TRBV5-1 to TRBJ2-5, with 13 bases fitting TRBD2. The CDR3 runs 17 residues. Germline V lookup: CDR1 SGHRS, CDR2 YFSETQ. V shed 3 bases and J 2 bases; nucleotides not matched to a gene: 7. The CDR3 spells CASSWGKTSGGQETQYF. The CDR3, as DNA: TGCGCCAGCAGCTGGGGAAAGACTAGCGGGGGGCAAGAGACCCAGTACTTC.

The rearrangement joins TRBV4-1 to TRBJ2-1; 9 nucleotides align to TRBD1. V was clipped by 4 bases and J by 10 bases; unmatched bases: 5. This CDR3 comprises 13 residues. In germline, CDR1 is MGHRA, CDR2 YSYEKL. The CDR3 DNA reads TGCGCCAGCAGCCGCGGGACAGGGCGGGAGCAGTTCTTC. Translating gives CASSRGTGREQFF.

The chain couples TRBV5-1 to TRBJ1-5, with TRBD1 identical over 9 bases. Germline values: CDR1 SGHRS, CDR2 YFSETQ. There are 14 residues in the CDR3. Losses at the gene ends were 2 bases for V and 7 bases for J; bases not matched to a gene: 4. The chain's CDR3 is CASSLQGAGQPQHF. In DNA form, the CDR3 reads TGCGCCAGCAGCTTACAGGGGGCAGGGCAGCCCCAGCATTTT.

The chain is built from TRBV9 and TRBJ2-7, with 8 positions matching TRBD2. Germline V lookup: CDR1 SGDLS, CDR2 YYNGEE. The CDR3 loop spans 13 amino acids. V trimming: 4 bases; J trimming: 6 bases; junction bases outside the gene matches: 6. CDR3 DNA: TGTGCCAGCAGCCCGGGACTAGTTGGCGAGCAGTACTTC. It yields the protein CASSPGLVGEQYF.

This clone was picked up one time. The CDR3 is CASSLGPGTSEQYF. The CDR3 DNA reads as TGTGCCAGCAGCTTAGGCCCAGGGACTAGCGAGCAGTACTTC. The chain uses TRBV7-2 and TRBJ2-7; 8 bases align to TRBD2. CDR3 length: 14 residues. J lost 6 bases, V lost 1 base, and 5 bases had no gene match. From germline, CDR1 is SGHTA and CDR2 FQGNSA.

The count of this clone is one. This rearrangement joins TRBV30 to TRBJ1-3, with 8 bases identical to TRBD1. This CDR3 region has 14 residues. From germline, CDR1 is GTSNPN and CDR2 SVGIG (reference sequence). Trimming removed 5 bases from V and 3 bases from J; junction bases left unmatched: 6. The CDR3 sequence: CAWGQGMGGNTIYF. CDR3 DNA sequence: TGTGCCTGGGGACAGGGAATGGGTGGAAACACCATATATTTT.

The sample holds one count of this clone. The rearrangement uses TRBV5-1 and TRBJ1-1; D unclear. Trimming took off 0 bases at V and 4 bases at J, with 10 bases between the two ends. This CDR3 region has 14 residues. Germline CDR1 and CDR2: SGHRS and YFSETQ. CDR3 sequence reads: CASSLEQEATEAFF. The CDR3 DNA is TGCGCCAGCAGCTTGGAACAAGAGGCCACTGAAGCTTTCTTT. Full variable domain (rest looked up from reference TRBV5-1 and TRBJ1-1): KAGVTQTPRYLIKTRGQQVTLSCSPISGHRSVSWYQQTPGQGLQFLFEYFSETQRNKGNFPGRFSGRQFSNSRSEMNVSTLELGDSALYLCASSLEQEATEAFFGQGTRLTVV.

The chain is built from TRBV7-9 and TRBJ2-2; 10 bases match TRBD1. The CDR3 is 17 amino acids. Per the germline V gene, CDR1 is SEHNR and CDR2 is FQNEAQ (reference sequence). The junction had 11 bases not matched to a gene; V was cut back by 5 bases and J by 5 bases. The CDR3 bases are TGTGCCAGCAGCCGGACAGGGGGTACCCGGCGAACCGGGGAGCTGTTTTTT. Its protein is CASSRTGGTRRTGELFF.

The chain uses TRBV9 and TRBJ1-4; TRBD1 aligns across 8 bases. V lost 1 base and J lost 5; bases outside the gene matches: 4. The CDR3 consists of 15 residues. Germline values: CDR1 SGDLS, CDR2 YYNGEE. Here the CDR3 reads CASSVSGTGNEKLFF. The CDR3 region has the DNA TGTGCCAGCAGCGTATCCGGGACAGGAAATGAAAAACTGTTTTTT. Complete variable domain (other parts from reference TRBV9 and TRBJ1-4): DSGVTQTPKHLITATGQRVTLRCSPRSGDLSVYWYQQSLDQGLQFLIQYYNGEERAKGNILERFSAQQFPDLHSELNLSSLELGDSALYFCASSVSGTGNEKLFFGSGTQLSVL.

The V call is TRBV7-9, the J call TRBJ1-3; the D is unclear. Looked up from germline, CDR1 is SEHNR and CDR2 is FQNEAQ (reference sequence). The CDR3 has 14 residues. Trimming took off 5 bases at V and 0 bases at J, with 8 bases between the two ends. CDR3 nucleotide sequence: TGTGCCAGCAGCCCGGGGAGCTCTGGAAACACCATATATTTT. Translation: CASSPGSSGNTIYF.

The V call is TRBV9, the J call TRBJ2-2; 7 positions agree with TRBD2. This CDR3 spans 15 amino acids. The V gene's germline CDR1 is SGDLS and CDR2 YYNGEE. V gave up 3 bases and J gave up 3 bases; unmatched junction bases: 5. The CDR3 DNA reads TGTGCCAGCAGCGGGACTAGAAGGGACACCGGGGAGCTGTTTTTT. Translation gives CASSGTRRDTGELFF.

V and J are TRBV28 and TRBJ2-3; 9 bases map to TRBD1. Germline CDR1 and CDR2: MDHEN and SYDVKM. The CDR3 runs 16 residues. V was clipped by 5 bases and J by 4 bases; unmatched bases: 10. CDR3: CASSLLYRDRADTQYF. CDR3 coding DNA: TGTGCCAGCAGTCTACTCTATCGGGACAGGGCAGATACGCAGTATTTT.

The chain carries TRBV28 and TRBJ1-1; D gene ambiguous. The CDR3 loop spans 13 amino acids. CDR1 is MDHEN and CDR2 is SYDVKM in the germline V gene. The V end lost 7 bases, the J end lost 6 bases, and 15 bases lay between the germline ends. The CDR3 nucleotides are TGTGCCAGCACAGGCACCGGTAGATCTGAAGCTTTCTTT. Translation: CASTGTGRSEAFF.

This sequence joins TRBV11-3 and TRBJ2-1, with D tentatively TRBD1 (6 bases). The CDR3 contains 15 residues. With 3 bases removed from V and 5 bases from J, the gap between germline ends came to 14 bases. Germline V gene data show CDR1 as SGHNT and CDR2 as YENEEA. DNA of the CDR3: TGTGCCAGCAGCTTGGGACAAATTATAAACAATGAGCAGTTCTTC. Translating it yields CASSLGQIINNEQFF.

This clone came up once. The rearrangement uses TRBV4-3 and TRBJ2-1; the D gene is possibly TRBD2 (6 bases). V was shortened by 1 base and J by 6 bases, with 16 bases between the two germline ends. Per germline, CDR1 LGHNA and CDR2 YSLEER. The length of the CDR3 is 16 residues. This CDR3 reads CASSQGSGSDVNEQFF. DNA of the CDR3: TGCGCCAGCAGCCAAGGTAGCGGTAGTGATGTCAATGAGCAGTTCTTC.

CDR3 protein: CATRLAGTGELFF. The CDR3 nucleotides read TGTGCCACTCGACTAGCAGGGACCGGGGAGCTGTTTTTT. The rearrangement uses TRBV3-1 (or the pseudogene TRBV3-2) and TRBJ2-2, with 7 bases fitting TRBD2. After removal of 10 bases from V and 5 bases from J, the junction contained 7 bases not matched to a gene. The CDR3 totals 13 residues. The germline V gene has CDR1 LGHDT and CDR2 YNNKEL (reference sequence).

The V and J genes are TRBV18 and TRBJ1-1, with D possibly being TRBD1 (5 bases). The CDR3 is made up of 15 amino acids. Deletions cut 5 bases from V and 4 bases from J, with 17 bases between. The germline CDR1 and CDR2 sequences are KGHSH and LQKENI. The CDR3 DNA reads TGTGCCAGCTCAGAATGGGCGGGGCAGGTCACTGAAGCTTTCTTT. Translation gives CASSEWAGQVTEAFF.

This clone has just one count. This chain connects TRBV5-4 to TRBJ2-7, with 10 nucleotides matching TRBD1. Per the germline V gene, CDR1 is SGHNT and CDR2 is YYREEE (reference sequence). The CDR3 has 14 residues. Trimming at V came to 4 bases and at J to 3 bases, leaving 4 bases not matched to a gene. The CDR3: CASSIRDRGYEQYF. CDR3 DNA sequence: TGTGCCAGCAGCATCCGGGACAGGGGCTACGAGCAGTACTTC.

The chain joins TRBV27 to TRBJ1-1; D is undetermined. Germline assignment: CDR1 MNHEY and CDR2 SMNVEV (reference sequence). The CDR3 runs to 11 residues. With 6 bases removed from V and 2 bases from J, the gap between germline ends came to 4 bases. The CDR3 DNA sequence: TGTGCCAGCAGGGCAAACACTGAAGCTTTCTTT. Translating gives CASRANTEAFF.

The V and J genes are TRBV20-1 and TRBJ1-1, with a weak D call TRBD1 (6 bases). The germline gives CDR1 DFQATT, CDR2 SNEGSKA (reference sequence). Trimming removed 6 bases from V and 13 bases from J, with 18 bases in between. This CDR3 is 11 amino acids long. CDR3 sequence (DNA): TGCAGTGCCAACAAAGCAGGGGCGGTTTTCTTT. Its protein product is CSANKAGAVFF.

The chain links TRBV19 to TRBJ2-1; TRBD2 aligns across 10 bases. V gave up 7 bases and J gave up 5 bases; unmatched junction bases: 8. The CDR3 extends over 15 amino acids. CDR1 LNHDA and CDR2 SQIVND come from the germline V gene (reference sequence). Written as DNA, the CDR3 is TGTGCCAGTATTCAGACTAGCGGGCGCAACAATGAGCAGTTCTTC. Protein product: CASIQTSGRNNEQFF.

The rearrangement uses TRBV4-3 and TRBJ1-6, with 7 bases matching TRBD1. This CDR3 is 20 amino acids long. Germline V gives CDR1 LGHNA, CDR2 YSLEER. V lost 0 bases, J lost 9 bases, and 20 bases stayed unmatched. Here the CDR3 DNA reads TGCGCCAGCAGCCAAGAAATTATTGAACGAGACAGGGCCAGTGTTTCACCCCTCCACTTT. It translates to CASSQEIIERDRASVSPLHF.